Listed here are 16 T cell receptor beta chains from one sample, sequenced in a study of Graves' ophthalmopathy and Graves' hyperthyroidism. The study amplified TCR beta CDR3 regions using RNA transcripts. HTBI primers were used in a first-round RT-PCR, which preceded a second-round multiplex PCR. TCRdb reanalysed the multiplex PCR reads using MiXCR and keeps one entry per CDR3 protein. This table has fewer than 600,000 distinct CDR3 sequences, approximately 15% appearing once. Sequenced material: blood. These receptor sequences come from a woman in her twenties or thirties with Graves' ophthalmopathy.

Many counts were recorded for this clonotype. J is TRBJ2-2 and V is TRBV18, with D hard to call. The germline gives CDR1 KGHSH, CDR2 LQKENI. CDR3 length: 16 amino acids. V lost 2 bases and J lost 1, with 11 bases in between. The CDR3 spells CASSPSALGNTGELFF. Written as DNA, the CDR3 is TGTGCCAGCTCACCATCAGCCCTTGGGAACACCGGGGAGCTGTTTTTT.

A note on this clonotype: A much larger clone lies a single base off, so this may be a read error. V and J are TRBV7-6 and TRBJ2-4, with 11 positions matching TRBD2. Germline-derived CDR1 and CDR2 are SGHVS and FNYEAQ. This CDR3 has 18 amino acids. As DNA, the CDR3 is TGTGCCAGCAGCTTAGCTAGCGGGAGGGCCGAAGCCAAAAACATTAAGTACTTC. Its translation: CASSLASGRAEAKNIKYF.

The genes are TRBV6-2 or TRBV6-3 and TRBJ1-2; D gene uncertain. The V and J ends lost 6 bases and 6 bases respectively, with 14 bases between them. There are 13 residues in the CDR3. CDR1 MNHEY and CDR2 SVGEGT come from the germline V gene. The CDR3 nucleotides are TGTGCCAGCAGAAAAGCGTCAGGTGATGGCTACACCTTC. It translates to CASRKASGDGYTF.

At least ten counts were recorded for this clonotype. V and J are TRBV5-1 and TRBJ2-5; 9 bases align to TRBD2. The CDR3 covers 14 residues. V was clipped by 4 bases and J by 5 bases; unmatched bases: 6. Germline assignment: CDR1 SGHRS and CDR2 YFSETQ. The CDR3 region is CASSVVAGVETQYF. As DNA, the CDR3 is TGCGCCAGCAGCGTTGTAGCGGGAGTGGAGACCCAGTACTTC.

This clonotype was seen many times. A read error may produce the germline difference seen at one junction end. This chain links TRBV7-2 with TRBJ1-1; no clear D. The CDR3 totals 15 residues. The germline V gene has CDR1 SGHTA and CDR2 FQGNSA. This CDR3 reads CASSSTTKMNTGAFF. In DNA form, the CDR3 reads TGTGCCAGCAGCTCTACGACGAAGATGAACACTGGAGCTTTCTTT.

On this clonotype itself: This may be a read error, as it is one base from a much larger clone. The CDR3 does not end in the conserved phenylalanine or tryptophan, so this is likely a read error. V usage is TRBV6-1 and J usage is TRBJ2-2, with D unresolved. The germline V gene encodes CDR1 MNHNS and CDR2 SASEGT. CDR3 length: 14 residues. With 7 bases removed from V and 5 bases from J, the gap between germline ends came to 14 bases. The CDR3 sequence is CASITAPVTGELFL. CDR3 bases: TGTGCCAGCATAACAGCGCCGGTAACCGGGGAGCTGTTTTTA.

This chain links TRBV4-1 with TRBJ2-5; D may be TRBD2 (6 bases). The CDR3 runs 16 residues. The germline V gene encodes CDR1 MGHRA and CDR2 YSYEKL. The V gene lost 4 bases and the J gene lost 6 bases, with 21 bases spanning the gap. Here the CDR3 reads CASSLGGDPDLKTQYF. CDR3 nucleotide sequence: TGCGCCAGCAGCCTCGGAGGGGACCCGGACTTAAAGACCCAGTACTTC.

This clonotype was counted between two and nine times. This chain uses TRBV29-1 with TRBJ2-7, with D maybe TRBD2 (8 bases). Germline V gene sequence: CDR1 SQVTM, CDR2 ANQGSEA. This CDR3 comprises 13 residues. The CDR3 here is CRTGGGHFYEQYF. The DNA for the CDR3 is TGCCGTACGGGAGGGGGCCACTTCTACGAGCAGTACTTC.

This clonotype showed up many times. The rearrangement joins TRBV30 to TRBJ1-2; 12 bases align to TRBD1. CDR3 length: 12 amino acids. Germline CDR1 GTSNPN, CDR2 SVGIG (reference sequence). With V trimmed by 3 bases and J by 11 bases, 4 bases remained unmatched. CDR3 sequence reads: CAWSAGQGAYTF. CDR3 sequence (DNA): TGTGCCTGGAGCGCGGGACAGGGGGCGTACACCTTC.

This clonotype was seen at least ten times. The chain employs TRBV27 and TRBJ2-7, with 9 nucleotides matching TRBD1. CDR3 size: 15 residues. V lost 7 bases to trimming and J lost 3 bases; unmatched junction nucleotides: 10. Germline V lookup: CDR1 MNHEY, CDR2 SMNVEV (reference sequence). CDR3 sequence (DNA): TGTGCCAGCACCCAGGGTGGACAGGGGTTCTACGAGCAGTACTTC. Amino acid sequence: CASTQGGQGFYEQYF.

On this clonotype: The DNA is omitted, as the CDR3 cannot be located on it reliably, and the CDR3 follows TCRdb's listing. The V and J genes are TRBV3-1 and TRBJ1-3; the D call in the table, TRBD1, was not verified against the DNA. Germline V gene sequence: CDR1 LGHDT, CDR2 YNNKEL (reference sequence). The CDR3 adds up to 14 amino acids, both ends counted. The CDR3 reads CASGDWGSGNTRYF.

This chain joins TRBV3-1 and TRBJ1-5; D is uncertain. V lost 5 bases, J lost 1 base, and 12 bases lay in between. In germline, CDR1 is LGHDT, CDR2 YNNKEL (reference sequence). The CDR3 sequence is 15 residues long. The CDR3 DNA follows: TGTGCCAGCAGCAAAAACCCGGGGAGCAATCAGCCCCAGCATTTT. Its protein is CASSKNPGSNQPQHF.

This clonotype was observed at least ten times. The rearrangement links TRBV6-1 to TRBJ1-1; D not resolved. Per the germline V gene, CDR1 is MNHNS and CDR2 is SASEGT. This CDR3 region has 11 residues. Deletions cut 11 bases from V and 3 bases from J, with 10 bases between. This CDR3 reads CAAKRDTEAFF. The CDR3 DNA follows: TGTGCCGCTAAAAGGGACACTGAAGCTTTCTTT.

This clonotype was picked up a small number of times. V gene TRBV10-3 combines with J gene TRBJ2-5, with 10 bases lining up with TRBD2. V gave up 9 bases and J gave up 0 bases; unmatched junction bases: 4. CDR3 size: 14 residues. Per the germline V gene, CDR1 is ENHRY and CDR2 is SYGVKD. The CDR3 is CAMGSGGYQETQYF. The CDR3 DNA follows: TGTGCCATGGGTAGCGGGGGGTACCAAGAGACCCAGTACTTC.

This clonotype was seen at least ten times. This chain uses TRBV6-2 or TRBV6-3 with TRBJ1-2; D perhaps matches TRBD1 (6 bases). The CDR3 has 16 amino acids. Germline CDR1 MNHEY, CDR2 SVGEGT. The germline V and J ends were trimmed by 7 bases and 8 bases, with 26 bases remaining between them. The CDR3 spells CASTTGWNELESGYTF. Written as DNA, the CDR3 is TGTGCCAGCACTACAGGGTGGAATGAACTGGAGTCCGGCTACACCTTC.

In this sample, this clonotype turned up many times. The V call is TRBV6-1, the J call TRBJ1-6; TRBD1 aligns across 12 bases. The CDR3 spans 18 residues. In germline, CDR1 is MNHNS, CDR2 SASEGT. V gave up 5 bases and J gave up 8 bases; unmatched junction bases: 13. The CDR3 sequence is CASSKPRGQGASDSPLHF. The CDR3 coding sequence is TGTGCCAGCAGTAAACCGAGGGGACAGGGGGCTTCGGATTCACCCCTCCACTTT.